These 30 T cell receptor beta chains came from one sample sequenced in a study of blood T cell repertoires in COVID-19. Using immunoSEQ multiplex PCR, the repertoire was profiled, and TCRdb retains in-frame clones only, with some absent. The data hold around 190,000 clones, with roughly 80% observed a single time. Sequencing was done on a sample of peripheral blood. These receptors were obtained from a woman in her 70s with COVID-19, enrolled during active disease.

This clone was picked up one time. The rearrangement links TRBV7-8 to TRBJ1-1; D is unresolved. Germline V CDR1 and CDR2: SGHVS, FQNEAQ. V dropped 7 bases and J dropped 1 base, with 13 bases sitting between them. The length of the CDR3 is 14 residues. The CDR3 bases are TGTGCCAGCACCTATGGGCACGGGAACACTGAAGCTTTCTTT. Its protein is CASTYGHGNTEAFF.

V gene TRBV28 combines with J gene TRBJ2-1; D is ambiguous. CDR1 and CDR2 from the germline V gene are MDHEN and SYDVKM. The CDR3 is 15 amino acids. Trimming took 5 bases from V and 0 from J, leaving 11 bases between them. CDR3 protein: CASSPLGSSYNEQFF. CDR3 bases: TGTGCCAGCAGTCCTTTGGGCTCCTCCTACAATGAGCAGTTCTTC.

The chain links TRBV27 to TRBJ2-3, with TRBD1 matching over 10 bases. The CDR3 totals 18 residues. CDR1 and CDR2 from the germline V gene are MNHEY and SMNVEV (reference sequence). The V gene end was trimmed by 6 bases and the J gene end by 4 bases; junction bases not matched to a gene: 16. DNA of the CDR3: TGTGCCAGCAGCCGCTGGGCGCGACAGGGGGCGAATTCAGATACGCAGTATTTT. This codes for CASSRWARQGANSDTQYF.

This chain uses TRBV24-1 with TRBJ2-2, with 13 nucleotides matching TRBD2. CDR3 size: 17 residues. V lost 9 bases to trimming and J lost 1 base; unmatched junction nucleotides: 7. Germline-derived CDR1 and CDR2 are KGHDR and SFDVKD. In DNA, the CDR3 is TGTGCCACCTCTACTAGCGGGAGGGAAGGGAACACCGGGGAGCTGTTTTTT. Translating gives CATSTSGREGNTGELFF.

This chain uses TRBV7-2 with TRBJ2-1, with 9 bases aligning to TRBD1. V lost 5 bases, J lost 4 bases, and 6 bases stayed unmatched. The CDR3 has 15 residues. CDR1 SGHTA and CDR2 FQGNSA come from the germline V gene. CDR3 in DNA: TGTGCCAGCAGCCCGGGGGGACAGGGTTACAATGAGCAGTTCTTC. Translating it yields CASSPGGQGYNEQFF.

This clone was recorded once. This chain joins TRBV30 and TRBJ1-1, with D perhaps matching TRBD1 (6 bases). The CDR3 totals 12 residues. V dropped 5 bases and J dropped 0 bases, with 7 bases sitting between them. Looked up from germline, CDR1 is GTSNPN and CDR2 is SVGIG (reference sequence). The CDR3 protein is CAWGQMNTEAFF. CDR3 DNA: TGTGCCTGGGGACAGATGAACACTGAAGCTTTCTTT.

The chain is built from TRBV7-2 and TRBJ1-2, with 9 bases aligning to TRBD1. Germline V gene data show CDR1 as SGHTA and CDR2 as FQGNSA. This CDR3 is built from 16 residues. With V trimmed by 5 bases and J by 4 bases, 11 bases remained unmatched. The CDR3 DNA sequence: TGTGCCAGCAGCCTGGGACAGGGAAACTCTGGCTATGGCTACACCTTC. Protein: CASSLGQGNSGYGYTF.

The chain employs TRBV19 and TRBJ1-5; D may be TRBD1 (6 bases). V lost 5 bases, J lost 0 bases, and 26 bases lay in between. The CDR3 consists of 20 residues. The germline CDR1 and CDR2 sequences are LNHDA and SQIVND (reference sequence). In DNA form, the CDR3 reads TGTGCCAGTAGTTCCCCGACAGGTCGACGAAGTCTTTCTAGCAATCAGCCCCAGCATTTT. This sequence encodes CASSSPTGRRSLSSNQPQHF.

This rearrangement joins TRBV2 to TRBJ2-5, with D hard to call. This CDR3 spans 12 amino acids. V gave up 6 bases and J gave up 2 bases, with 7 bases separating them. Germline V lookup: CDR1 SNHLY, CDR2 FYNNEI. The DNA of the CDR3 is TGTGCCAGCAGACAGCATCAAGAGACCCAGTACTTC. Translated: CASRQHQETQYF.

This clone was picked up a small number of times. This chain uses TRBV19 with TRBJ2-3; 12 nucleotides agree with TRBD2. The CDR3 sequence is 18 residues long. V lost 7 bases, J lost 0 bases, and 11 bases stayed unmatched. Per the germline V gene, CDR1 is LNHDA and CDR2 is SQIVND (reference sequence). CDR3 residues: CASTRLAGVPSSTDTQYF. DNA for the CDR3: TGTGCCAGTACCCGACTAGCGGGAGTACCCTCTAGCACAGATACGCAGTATTTT.

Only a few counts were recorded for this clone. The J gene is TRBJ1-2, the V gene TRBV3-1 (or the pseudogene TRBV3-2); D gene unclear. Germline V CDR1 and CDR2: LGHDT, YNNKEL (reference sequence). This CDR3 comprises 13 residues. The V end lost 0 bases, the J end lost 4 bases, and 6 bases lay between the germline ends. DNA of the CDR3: TGTGCCAGCAGCCAAGAGGCGGTCTATGGCTACACCTTC. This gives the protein CASSQEAVYGYTF.

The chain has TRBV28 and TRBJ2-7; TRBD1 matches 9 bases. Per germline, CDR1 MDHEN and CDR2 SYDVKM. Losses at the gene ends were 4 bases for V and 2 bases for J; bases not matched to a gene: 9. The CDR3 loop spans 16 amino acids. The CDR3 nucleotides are TGTGCCAGCAGTTCCCCCGGACAGGGGTCTCCCTACGAGCAGTACTTC. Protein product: CASSSPGQGSPYEQYF.

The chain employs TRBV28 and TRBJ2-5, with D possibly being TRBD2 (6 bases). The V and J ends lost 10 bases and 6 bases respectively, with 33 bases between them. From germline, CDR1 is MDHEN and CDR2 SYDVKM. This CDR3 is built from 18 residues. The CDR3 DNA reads TGTGCCACCACCCCTTCCCCCCACAATAGCGGTTACCTCAAGACCCAGTACTTC. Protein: CATTPSPHNSGYLKTQYF.

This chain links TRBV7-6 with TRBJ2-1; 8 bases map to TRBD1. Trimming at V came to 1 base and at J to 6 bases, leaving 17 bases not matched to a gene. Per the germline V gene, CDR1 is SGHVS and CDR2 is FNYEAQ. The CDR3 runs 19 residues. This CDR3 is CASSLVGARQGKLSNEQFF. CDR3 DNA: TGTGCCAGCAGCTTAGTTGGGGCCCGACAGGGGAAATTGTCCAATGAGCAGTTCTTC.

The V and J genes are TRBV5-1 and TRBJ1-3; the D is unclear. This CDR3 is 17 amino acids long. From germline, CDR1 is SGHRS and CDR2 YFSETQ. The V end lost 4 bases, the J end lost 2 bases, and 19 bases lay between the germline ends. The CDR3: CASSPFSGLGAGNTIYF. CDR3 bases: TGCGCCAGCAGCCCTTTCAGTGGGCTCGGGGCTGGAAACACCATATATTTT.

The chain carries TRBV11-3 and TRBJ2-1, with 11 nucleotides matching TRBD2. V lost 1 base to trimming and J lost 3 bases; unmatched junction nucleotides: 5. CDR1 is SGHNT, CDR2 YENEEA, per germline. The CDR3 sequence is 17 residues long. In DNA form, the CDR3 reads TGTGCCAGCAGCTTAGGTGGACTAGCGGGCATCTACAATGAGCAGTTCTTC. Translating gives CASSLGGLAGIYNEQFF.

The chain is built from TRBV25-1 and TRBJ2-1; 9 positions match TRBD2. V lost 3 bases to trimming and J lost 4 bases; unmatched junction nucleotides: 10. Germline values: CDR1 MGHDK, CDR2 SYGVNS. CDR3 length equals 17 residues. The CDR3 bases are TGTGCCAGCAGTGATGAGAGGGCGGGAGGGAGGTACAATGAGCAGTTCTTC. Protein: CASSDERAGGRYNEQFF.

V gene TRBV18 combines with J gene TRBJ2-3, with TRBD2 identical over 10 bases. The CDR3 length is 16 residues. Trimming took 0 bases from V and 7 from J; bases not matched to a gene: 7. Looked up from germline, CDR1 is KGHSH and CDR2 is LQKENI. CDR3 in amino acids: CASSPPSTSGIHTQYF. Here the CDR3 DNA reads TGTGCCAGCTCACCACCGTCAACTAGCGGGATTCATACGCAGTATTTT.

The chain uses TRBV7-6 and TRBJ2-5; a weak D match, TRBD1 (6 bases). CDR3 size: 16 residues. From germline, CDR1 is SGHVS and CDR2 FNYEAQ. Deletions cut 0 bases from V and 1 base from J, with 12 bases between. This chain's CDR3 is CASSLASGRGQETQYF. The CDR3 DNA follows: TGTGCCAGCAGCTTAGCTAGTGGCAGGGGCCAAGAGACCCAGTACTTC.

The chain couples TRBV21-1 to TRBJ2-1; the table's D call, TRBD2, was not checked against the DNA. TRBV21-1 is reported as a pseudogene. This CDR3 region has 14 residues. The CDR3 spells CASRSLLFYNEQFF. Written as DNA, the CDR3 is TGTGCCAGCAGGTCTCTCTTATTCTACAATGAGCAGTTCTTC.

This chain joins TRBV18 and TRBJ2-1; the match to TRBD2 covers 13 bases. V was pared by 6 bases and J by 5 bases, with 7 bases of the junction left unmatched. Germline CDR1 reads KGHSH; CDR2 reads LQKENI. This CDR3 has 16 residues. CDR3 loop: CASSWTSGSWDNEQFF. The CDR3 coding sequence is TGTGCCAGCTCGTGGACTAGCGGGAGCTGGGACAATGAGCAGTTCTTC. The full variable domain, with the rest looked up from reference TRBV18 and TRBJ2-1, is NAGVMQNPRHLVRRRGQEARLRCSPMKGHSHVYWYRQLPEEGLKFMVYLQKENIIDESGMPKERFSAEFPKEGPSILRIQQVVRGDSAAYFCASSWTSGSWDNEQFFGPGTRLTVL.

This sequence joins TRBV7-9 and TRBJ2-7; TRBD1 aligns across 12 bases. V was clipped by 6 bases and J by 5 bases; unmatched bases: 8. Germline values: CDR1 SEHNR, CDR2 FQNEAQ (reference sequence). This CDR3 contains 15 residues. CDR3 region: CASRSTGTGGHEQYF. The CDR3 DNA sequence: TGTGCCAGCAGGTCCACCGGGACAGGGGGCCACGAGCAGTACTTC.

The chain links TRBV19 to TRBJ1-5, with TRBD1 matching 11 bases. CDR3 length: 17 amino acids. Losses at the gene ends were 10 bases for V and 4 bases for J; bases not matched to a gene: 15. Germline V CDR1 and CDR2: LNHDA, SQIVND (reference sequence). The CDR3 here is CATAMGQGGVGNQPQHF. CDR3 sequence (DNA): TGTGCCACTGCGATGGGACAGGGGGGAGTAGGGAATCAGCCCCAGCATTTT.

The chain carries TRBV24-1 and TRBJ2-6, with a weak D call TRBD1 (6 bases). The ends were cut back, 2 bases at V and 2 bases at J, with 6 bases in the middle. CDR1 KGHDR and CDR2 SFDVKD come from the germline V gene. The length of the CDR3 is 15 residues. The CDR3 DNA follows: TGTGCCACCAGTGATTCAGGGGCTGGGGCCAACGTCCTGACTTTC. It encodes CATSDSGAGANVLTF.

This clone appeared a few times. This chain's CDR3 is CASSFSRRGYGYTF. The CDR3 nucleotides are TGTGCCAGCAGTTTTAGTAGAAGGGGCTATGGCTACACCTTC. The V gene is TRBV28, the J gene TRBJ1-2; a possible D gene is TRBD1 (5 bases). The V and J ends lost 3 bases and 4 bases respectively, with 12 bases between them. Per the germline V gene, CDR1 is MDHEN and CDR2 is SYDVKM. The CDR3 has 14 amino acids.

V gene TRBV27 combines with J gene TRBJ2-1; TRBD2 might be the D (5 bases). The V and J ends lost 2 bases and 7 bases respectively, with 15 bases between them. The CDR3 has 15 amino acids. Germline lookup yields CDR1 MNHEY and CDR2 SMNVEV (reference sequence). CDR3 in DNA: TGTGCCAGCAGTTTAAAACTAGTAGGCGCGAATGAGCAGTTCTTC. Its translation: CASSLKLVGANEQFF.

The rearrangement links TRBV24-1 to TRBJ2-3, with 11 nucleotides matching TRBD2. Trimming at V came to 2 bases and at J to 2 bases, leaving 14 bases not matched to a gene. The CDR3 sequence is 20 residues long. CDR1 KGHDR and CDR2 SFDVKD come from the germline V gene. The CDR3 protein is CATSDSLAGGTPFVTDTQYF. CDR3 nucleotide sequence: TGTGCCACCAGTGATTCCCTAGCGGGAGGAACCCCGTTCGTCACAGATACGCAGTATTTT.

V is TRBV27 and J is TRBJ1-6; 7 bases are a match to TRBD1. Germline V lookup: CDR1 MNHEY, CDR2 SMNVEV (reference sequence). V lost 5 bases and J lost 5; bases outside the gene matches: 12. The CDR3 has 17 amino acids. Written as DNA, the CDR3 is TGTGCCAGCAGTCCGAACTCCGGGACAGCCCATAATTCACCCCTCCACTTT. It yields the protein CASSPNSGTAHNSPLHF.

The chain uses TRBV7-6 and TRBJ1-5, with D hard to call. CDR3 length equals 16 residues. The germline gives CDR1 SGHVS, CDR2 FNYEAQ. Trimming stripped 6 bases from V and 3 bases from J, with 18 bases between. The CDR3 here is CASSSQPGDFNQPQHF. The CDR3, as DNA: TGTGCCAGCAGTTCCCAGCCCGGGGATTTCAATCAGCCCCAGCATTTT. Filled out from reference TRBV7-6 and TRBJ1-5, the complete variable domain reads GAGVSQSPRYKVTKRGQDVALRCDPISGHVSLYWYRQALGQGPEFLTYFNYEAQQDKSGLPNDRFSAERPEGSISTLTIQRTEQRDSAMYRCASSSQPGDFNQPQHFGDGTRLSIL.

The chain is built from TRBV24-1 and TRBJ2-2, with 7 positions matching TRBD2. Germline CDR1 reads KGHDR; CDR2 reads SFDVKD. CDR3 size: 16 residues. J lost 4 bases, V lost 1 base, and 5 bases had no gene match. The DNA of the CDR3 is TGTGCCACCAGTGATTTACCGGGAGGAAGCACCGGGGAGCTGTTTTTT. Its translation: CATSDLPGGSTGELFF.